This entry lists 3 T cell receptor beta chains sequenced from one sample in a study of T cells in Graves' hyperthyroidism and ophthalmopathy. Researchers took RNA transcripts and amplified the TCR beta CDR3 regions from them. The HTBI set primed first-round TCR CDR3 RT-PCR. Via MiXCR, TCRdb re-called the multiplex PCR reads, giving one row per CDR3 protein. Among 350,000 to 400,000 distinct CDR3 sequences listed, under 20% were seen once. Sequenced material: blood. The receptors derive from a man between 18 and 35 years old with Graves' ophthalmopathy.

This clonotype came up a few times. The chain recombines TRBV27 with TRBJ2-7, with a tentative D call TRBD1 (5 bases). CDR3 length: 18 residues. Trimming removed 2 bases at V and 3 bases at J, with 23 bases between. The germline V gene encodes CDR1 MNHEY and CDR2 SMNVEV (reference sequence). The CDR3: CASSLIPLPETEYYEQYF. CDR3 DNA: TGTGCCAGCAGTTTAATTCCCCTACCCGAGACAGAGTACTACGAGCAGTACTTC.

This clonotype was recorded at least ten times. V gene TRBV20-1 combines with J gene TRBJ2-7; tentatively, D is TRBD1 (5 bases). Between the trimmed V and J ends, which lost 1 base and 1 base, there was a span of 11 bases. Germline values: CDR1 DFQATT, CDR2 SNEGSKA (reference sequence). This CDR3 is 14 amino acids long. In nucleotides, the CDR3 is TGCAGTGCTAGAGGCCTGACAGAATCCTACGAGCAGTACTTC. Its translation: CSARGLTESYEQYF.

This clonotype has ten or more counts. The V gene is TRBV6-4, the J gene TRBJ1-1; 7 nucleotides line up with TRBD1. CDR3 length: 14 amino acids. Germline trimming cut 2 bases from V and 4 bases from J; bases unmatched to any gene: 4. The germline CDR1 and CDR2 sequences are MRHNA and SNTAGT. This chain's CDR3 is CASSDKGAGTEAFF. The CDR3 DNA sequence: TGTGCCAGCAGTGACAAGGGGGCGGGCACTGAAGCTTTCTTT.